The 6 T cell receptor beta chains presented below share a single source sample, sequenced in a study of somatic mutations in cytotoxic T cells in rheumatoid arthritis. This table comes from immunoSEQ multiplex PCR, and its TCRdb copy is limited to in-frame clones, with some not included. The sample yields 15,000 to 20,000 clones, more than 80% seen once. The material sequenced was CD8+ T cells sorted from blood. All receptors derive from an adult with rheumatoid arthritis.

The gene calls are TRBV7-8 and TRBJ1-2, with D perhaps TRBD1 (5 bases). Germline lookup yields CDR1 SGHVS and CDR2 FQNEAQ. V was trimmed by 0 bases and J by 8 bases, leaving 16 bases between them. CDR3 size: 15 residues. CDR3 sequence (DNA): TGTGCCAGCAGCTTAGCAGGAGACCCAGGGATCGGCTACACCTTC. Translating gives CASSLAGDPGIGYTF.

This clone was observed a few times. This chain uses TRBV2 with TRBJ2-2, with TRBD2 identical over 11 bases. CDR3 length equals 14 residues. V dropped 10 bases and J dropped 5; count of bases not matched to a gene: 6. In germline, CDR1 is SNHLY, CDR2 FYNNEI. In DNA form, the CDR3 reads TGTGCCACCTTAGCGGGAGGGGGGACCGGGGAGCTGTTTTTT. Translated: CATLAGGGTGELFF.

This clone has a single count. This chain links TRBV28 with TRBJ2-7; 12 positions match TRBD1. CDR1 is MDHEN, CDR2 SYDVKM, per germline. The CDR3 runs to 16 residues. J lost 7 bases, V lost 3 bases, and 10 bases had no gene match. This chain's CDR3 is CASSFVPGQGAWEQYF. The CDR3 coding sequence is TGTGCCAGCAGTTTTGTCCCGGGACAGGGGGCTTGGGAGCAGTACTTC.

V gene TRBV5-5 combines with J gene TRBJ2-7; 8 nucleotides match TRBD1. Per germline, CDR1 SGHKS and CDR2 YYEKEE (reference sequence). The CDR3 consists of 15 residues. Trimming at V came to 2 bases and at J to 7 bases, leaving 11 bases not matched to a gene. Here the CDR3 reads CASSFRNRGDWEQYF. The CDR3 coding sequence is TGTGCCAGCAGCTTCAGAAACAGGGGGGACTGGGAGCAGTACTTC.

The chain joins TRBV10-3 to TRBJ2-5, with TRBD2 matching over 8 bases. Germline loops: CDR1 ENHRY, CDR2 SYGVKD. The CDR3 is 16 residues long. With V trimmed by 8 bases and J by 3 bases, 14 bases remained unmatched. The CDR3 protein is CAIGFRSGIEEETQYF. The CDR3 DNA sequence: TGTGCCATCGGATTCCGTAGCGGGATCGAGGAAGAGACCCAGTACTTC.

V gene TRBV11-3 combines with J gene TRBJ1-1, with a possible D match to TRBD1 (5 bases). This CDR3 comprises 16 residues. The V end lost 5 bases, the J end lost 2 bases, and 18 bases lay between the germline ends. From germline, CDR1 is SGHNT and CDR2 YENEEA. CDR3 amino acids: CASSAHSGGVNTEAFF. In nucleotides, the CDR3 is TGTGCCAGCAGCGCCCATAGCGGGGGGGTTAACACTGAAGCTTTCTTT. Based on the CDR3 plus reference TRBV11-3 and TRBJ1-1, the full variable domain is EAGVVQSPRYKIIEKKQPVAFWCNPISGHNTLYWYLQNLGQGPELLIRYENEEAVDDSQLPKDRFSAERLKGVDSTLKIQPAELGDSAVYLCASSAHSGGVNTEAFFGQGTRLTVV.